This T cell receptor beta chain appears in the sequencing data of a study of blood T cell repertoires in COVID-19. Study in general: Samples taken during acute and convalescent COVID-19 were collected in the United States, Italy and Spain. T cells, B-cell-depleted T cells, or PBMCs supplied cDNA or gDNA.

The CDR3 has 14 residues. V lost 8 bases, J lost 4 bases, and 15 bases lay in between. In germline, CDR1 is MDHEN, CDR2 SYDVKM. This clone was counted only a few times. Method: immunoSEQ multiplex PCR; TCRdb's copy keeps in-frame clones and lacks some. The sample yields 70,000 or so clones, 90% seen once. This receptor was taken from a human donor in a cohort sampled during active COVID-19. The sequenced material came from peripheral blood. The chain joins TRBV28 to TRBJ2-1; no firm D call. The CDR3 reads CASLNAALYNEQFF. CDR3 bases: TGTGCCAGCCTCAACGCCGCCCTATACAATGAGCAGTTCTTC.